A selection of T cell receptor beta chains follows, all from one sample in a study of blood T cell repertoires in COVID-19. Sequencing was performed with immunoSEQ multiplex PCR; in TCRdb, only in-frame clones are kept and a portion is missing. The repertoire has roughly 130,000 clones, over 85% of them found once; the top ten carry around 3.8%. Sequenced: peripheral blood. These receptors all come from a man aged 45-65 years with active COVID-19. Both conserved end residues are part of each CDR3. D genes are given only for firm matches. Clone size is not always given. Where it is, it says once, few, many or a class for expanded clones.

CDR3: CSASSGLGNTIYF; DNA: TGCAGTGCTAGTTCAGGGTTGGGAAACACCATATATTTT; length: 13; J: TRBJ1-3; D: -; V: TRBV20-1; size: -
CDR3: CAISAPGLAGRSSYNEQFF; DNA: TGTGCCATCAGTGCACCGGGACTAGCGGGACGAAGCTCCTACAATGAGCAGTTCTTC; length: 19; J: TRBJ2-1; D: TRBD2; V: TRBV10-3; size: -
CDR3: CSVLAGAYGYTF; DNA: TGCAGCGTCCTTGCGGGAGCCTATGGCTACACCTTC; length: 12; J: TRBJ1-2; D: -; V: TRBV29-1; size: -
CDR3: CASSVTGGRTDTQYF; DNA: TGTGCCAGCAGCGTCACAGGGGGCAGAACAGATACGCAGTATTTT; length: 15; J: TRBJ2-3; D: TRBD1; V: TRBV9; size: -
CDR3: CSVKISGRGQETQYF; DNA: TGCAGCGTTAAGATTAGCGGGAGAGGCCAAGAGACCCAGTACTTC; length: 15; J: TRBJ2-5; D: TRBD2; V: TRBV29-1; size: -
CDR3: CASSTPGTSGNSDTQYF; DNA: TGTGCCAGCAGCACCCCCGGGACTAGCGGGAATTCAGATACGCAGTATTTT; length: 17; J: TRBJ2-3; D: TRBD2; V: TRBV5-6; size: -
CDR3: CAWSFGGGLETQYF; DNA: TGTGCCTGGAGTTTTGGGGGCGGATTAGAGACCCAGTACTTC; length: 14; J: TRBJ2-5; D: -; V: TRBV30; size: -
CDR3: CASSKGDYSNQPQHF; DNA: TGTGCCAGCAGCAAGGGGGACTATAGCAATCAGCCCCAGCATTTT; length: 15; J: TRBJ1-5; D: -; V: TRBV5-8; size: -
CDR3: CASSIDLGVAYNEQFF; DNA: TGCGCCAGCAGCATAGACCTTGGAGTGGCCTACAATGAGCAGTTCTTC; length: 16; J: TRBJ2-1; D: -; V: TRBV5-1; size: -
CDR3: CASRLTGASGNTIYF; DNA: TGTGCCAGCAGATTGACAGGGGCCTCTGGAAACACCATATATTTT; length: 15; J: TRBJ1-3; D: TRBD1; V: TRBV2; size: -
CDR3: CASSESSRKETQYF; DNA: TGCGCCAGCAGTGAGTCATCCAGAAAAGAGACCCAGTACTTC; length: 14; J: TRBJ2-5; D: -; V: TRBV10-1; size: -
CDR3: CASSEGASQETQYF; DNA: TGTGCCAGCAGTGAAGGGGCCTCCCAAGAGACCCAGTACTTC; length: 14; J: TRBJ2-5; D: -; V: TRBV25-1; size: -
CDR3: CASSLFGTQETQYF; DNA: TGTGCCAGCAGTTTATTCGGTACTCAAGAGACCCAGTACTTC; length: 14; J: TRBJ2-5; D: -; V: TRBV27; size: -
CDR3: CASGQSRGEAFF; DNA: TGTGCCAGCGGACAGTCCCGGGGCGAAGCTTTCTTT; length: 12; J: TRBJ1-1; D: -; V: TRBV6-5; size: -
CDR3: CASSRATGRGDTIYF; DNA: TGTGCCAGCAGCCGAGCGACAGGTAGGGGAGACACCATATATTTT; length: 15; J: TRBJ1-3; D: -; V: TRBV3-1/TRBV3-2; size: once
CDR3: CASSYAGATEAFF; DNA: TGTGCCAGCAGTTACGCAGGGGCCACTGAAGCTTTCTTT; length: 13; J: TRBJ1-1; D: -; V: TRBV6-5; size: -
CDR3: CASSQGGSYNEQFF; DNA: TGTGCCAGCAGCCAAGGCGGCTCCTACAATGAGCAGTTCTTC; length: 14; J: TRBJ2-1; D: -; V: TRBV4-2; size: -
CDR3: CASSPIFSGFTDTQYF; DNA: TGTGCCAGCTCACCAATTTTCTCGGGATTCACAGATACGCAGTATTTT; length: 16; J: TRBJ2-3; D: -; V: TRBV18; size: -
CDR3: CASSFGADTEAFF; DNA: TGTGCCAGCAGCTTTGGGGCAGACACTGAAGCTTTCTTT; length: 13; J: TRBJ1-1; D: -; V: TRBV7-9; size: -
CDR3: CASSIDGPGRVAKNIQYF; DNA: TGTGCCAGTAGTATAGACGGTCCCGGGAGGGTAGCCAAAAACATTCAGTACTTC; length: 18; J: TRBJ2-4; D: TRBD2; V: TRBV19; size: -
CDR3: CASSYSGTGVGQPQHF; DNA: TGTGCCAGCAGTTACTCAGGGACAGGGGTAGGTCAGCCCCAGCATTTT; length: 16; J: TRBJ1-5; D: TRBD1; V: TRBV6-5; size: -
CDR3: CASSQVGTEAFF; DNA: TGTGCCAGCAGCCAAGTCGGTACTGAAGCTTTCTTT; length: 12; J: TRBJ1-1; D: -; V: TRBV14; size: -
CDR3: CASSRYLRQTEAFF; DNA: TGTGCCAGTAGTAGATACTTGAGACAAACTGAAGCTTTCTTT; length: 14; J: TRBJ1-1; D: -; V: TRBV19; size: -
CDR3: CASSPGQGGSPLHF; DNA: TGTGCCAGCAGCCCAGGACAGGGTGGTTCACCCCTCCACTTT; length: 14; J: TRBJ1-6; D: TRBD1; V: TRBV14; size: -
CDR3: CASSLGTGHPIATFYGYTF; DNA: TGCGCCAGCAGCTTGGGTACGGGACACCCGATCGCCACATTCTATGGCTACACCTTC; length: 19; J: TRBJ1-2; D: -; V: TRBV5-1; size: -
CDR3: CASSRDYLTYNEQFF; DNA: TGTGCCAGCAGTCGCGACTACCTGACCTACAATGAGCAGTTCTTC; length: 15; J: TRBJ2-1; D: -; V: TRBV27; size: -
CDR3: CASSPTGTGLTEAFF; DNA: TGTGCCAGCAGTCCCACCGGGACAGGGCTCACTGAAGCTTTCTTT; length: 15; J: TRBJ1-1; D: TRBD1; V: TRBV2; size: -
CDR3: CASRTGLPNEQFF; DNA: TGTGCCAGCAGGACGGGACTCCCAAATGAGCAGTTCTTC; length: 13; J: TRBJ2-1; D: -; V: TRBV28; size: many
CDR3: CAISEGWQGYNEQFF; DNA: TGTGCCATCAGTGAGGGGTGGCAGGGCTACAATGAGCAGTTCTTC; length: 15; J: TRBJ2-1; D: -; V: TRBV10-3; size: -
CDR3: CASSQETASSWSYEQYF; DNA: TGTGCCAGCAGCCAAGAAACAGCTTCGAGCTGGTCCTACGAGCAGTACTTC; length: 17; J: TRBJ2-7; D: -; V: TRBV4-2; size: once
CDR3: CASSLAAYGYTF; DNA: TGTGCCAGCAGCTTGGCTGCGTATGGCTACACCTTC; length: 12; J: TRBJ1-2; D: -; V: TRBV5-8; size: -
CDR3: CASSLRISRGGRSFEQFF; DNA: TGTGCCAGCAGCTTACGGATTTCTCGGGGGGGCCGATCGTTTGAGCAGTTCTTC; length: 18; J: TRBJ2-1; D: TRBD2; V: TRBV7-9; size: few
CDR3: CASSEGSSGSIETQYF; DNA: TGTGCCAGCAGTGAAGGGTCTAGCGGGAGCATAGAGACCCAGTACTTC; length: 16; J: TRBJ2-5; D: TRBD2; V: TRBV6-1; size: -
CDR3: CASSESMTSGPSTDTQYF; DNA: TGCGCCAGCAGCGAATCGATGACTAGCGGGCCTAGCACAGATACGCAGTATTTT; length: 18; J: TRBJ2-3; D: TRBD2; V: TRBV10-2; size: -
CDR3: CASGYGAGNTIYF; DNA: TGTGCTAGTGGTTACGGGGCTGGAAACACCATATATTTT; length: 13; J: TRBJ1-3; D: -; V: TRBV12-5; size: -
CDR3: CATSDPTPGTSGKDTGELFF; DNA: TGTGCCACCAGTGATCCAACCCCGGGTACTAGCGGTAAGGACACCGGGGAGCTGTTTTTT; length: 20; J: TRBJ2-2; D: TRBD2; V: TRBV24-1; size: -
CDR3: CASSPNGWETQYF; DNA: TGTGCCAGCAGCCCTAATGGTTGGGAGACCCAGTACTTC; length: 13; J: TRBJ2-5; D: -; V: TRBV27; size: -
CDR3: CASSEVGHHSNEQFF; DNA: TGTGCCAGCAGTGAGGTGGGACACCACAGCAATGAGCAGTTCTTC; length: 15; J: TRBJ2-1; D: -; V: TRBV6-1; size: -
CDR3: CASSLEGGRNTEAFF; DNA: TGCGCCAGCAGCTTGGAAGGGGGCCGAAACACTGAAGCTTTCTTT; length: 15; J: TRBJ1-1; D: TRBD1; V: TRBV5-1; size: once
CDR3: CASSLERMTTGNEKLFF; DNA: TGCGCCAGCAGCTTGGAAAGGATGACAACGGGGAATGAAAAACTGTTTTTT; length: 17; J: TRBJ1-4; D: -; V: TRBV5-1; size: -
CDR3: CATSREKGARTDTQYF; DNA: TGTGCCACCAGCAGAGAGAAAGGGGCTAGGACAGATACGCAGTATTTT; length: 16; J: TRBJ2-3; D: -; V: TRBV15; size: -
CDR3: CASSMGDIPRNQPQHF; DNA: TGTGCCAGTAGTATGGGGGACATTCCACGCAATCAGCCCCAGCATTTT; length: 16; J: TRBJ1-5; D: -; V: TRBV19; size: -
CDR3: CASSLSGRGNTEAFF; DNA: TGTGCCAGCAGTTTATCAGGGCGGGGGAACACTGAAGCTTTCTTT; length: 15; J: TRBJ1-1; D: -; V: TRBV27; size: -